These 21 T cell receptor beta chains were all obtained from the same sample, sequenced in a study of T cells in Graves' hyperthyroidism and ophthalmopathy. Amplification targeted TCR beta CDR3 regions from RNA transcripts. Primed by the HTBI set, a first-round RT-PCR was run on the TCR CDR3. TCRdb itself ran the multiplex PCR reads through MiXCR, one entry per CDR3 protein. The data show about 360,000 distinct CDR3 sequences, with 13% seen just once and 9.2% held by the top ten. What was sequenced was blood. The receptors were gathered from a woman aged 18-35 years with Graves' hyperthyroidism.

This clonotype appeared once. Given a much more abundant clone one base away, this may be a read error. The CDR3 carries no conserved terminal phenylalanine or tryptophan, so it likely arises from a read error. V and J are TRBV6-1 and TRBJ2-5; TRBD2 might be the D (5 bases). The V gene lost 6 bases and the J gene lost 2 bases, with 10 bases spanning the gap. The CDR3 has 13 residues. Germline CDR1 and CDR2: MNHNS and SASEGT. The CDR3 DNA sequence: TGTGCCAGCAGGCGGGCAGCTCAAGAGACCCAGTACCTC. Encoded protein: CASRRAAQETQYL.

On this clonotype: This may be a read error, as it is one base from a much larger clone. This chain links TRBV3-1 with TRBJ2-2; tentative D call: TRBD2 (5 bases). Per the germline V gene, CDR1 is LGHDT and CDR2 is YNNKEL (reference sequence). CDR3 length equals 14 residues. The DNA of the CDR3 is TGTGCCAGCAGCCAAGAAGGGATCACCGGGGAGCTGCTTTTT. Encoded protein: CASSQEGITGELLF.

In this sample, this clonotype turned up a few times. J is TRBJ2-2 and V is TRBV18; a weak D match, TRBD1 (6 bases). Per the germline V gene, CDR1 is KGHSH and CDR2 is LQKENI. V was cut by 5 bases and J by 3 bases, with 13 bases left in between. The CDR3 runs 15 residues. The CDR3 protein is CASSGFKGDTGELFF. The CDR3 coding sequence is TGTGCCAGCTCAGGTTTCAAGGGGGACACCGGGGAGCTGTTTTTT.

J is TRBJ2-1 and V is TRBV7-9, with TRBD2 matching over 8 bases. The J call is in doubt because the DNA end fits TRBJ2-7 better. This CDR3 comprises 16 residues. The germline CDR1 and CDR2 sequences are SEHNR and FQNEAQ (reference sequence). This CDR3 reads CASSPLVAGGYNEQYF. In DNA, the CDR3 is TGTGCCAGCAGCCCCCTGGTTGCGGGGGGCTACAATGAGCAGTACTTC.

J is TRBJ2-3 and V is TRBV20-1; 8 bases are shared with TRBD2. The CDR3 has 13 amino acids. Germline V lookup: CDR1 DFQATT, CDR2 SNEGSKA (reference sequence). V gave up 8 bases and J gave up 3 bases; unmatched junction bases: 7. Here the CDR3 DNA reads TGCAGTAACCGGGGGGGGGCAACAGATACGCAGTATTTT. Amino acids: CSNRGGATDTQYF.

This clonotype was seen only a few times. This chain connects TRBV19 to TRBJ1-1; 10 positions agree with TRBD1. Looked up from germline, CDR1 is LNHDA and CDR2 is SQIVND (reference sequence). V was clipped by 3 bases and J by 5 bases; unmatched bases: 6. CDR3 size: 15 residues. DNA for the CDR3: TGTGCCAGTAGTATGGGACAGGGGATGGGGACTGAAGCTTTCTTT. This gives the protein CASSMGQGMGTEAFF.

The chain combines TRBV5-1 with TRBJ2-7, with TRBD1 matching 9 bases. V lost 2 bases, J lost 5 bases, and 2 bases stayed unmatched. Germline V gene data show CDR1 as SGHRS and CDR2 as YFSETQ. The CDR3 covers 13 residues. The CDR3 is CASSFRDRDEQYF. The CDR3 nucleotides are TGCGCCAGCAGCTTCCGGGACAGGGACGAGCAGTACTTC.

By sample share, this clonotype is medium-sized. The chain joins TRBV28 to TRBJ2-7; D might be TRBD1 (7 bases). This CDR3 is 15 amino acids long. Germline loops: CDR1 MDHEN, CDR2 SYDVKM. V was shortened by 7 bases and J by 5 bases, with 21 bases between the two germline ends. The CDR3: CASTPGGTDANEQYF. The CDR3, as DNA: TGTGCCAGCACACCAGGCGGGACAGACGCTAACGAGCAGTACTTC.

CDR3 amino acids: CASSVSQGQPQHF. For the CDR3, the DNA is TGTGCCAGCAGTGTCAGCCAAGGGCAGCCCCAGCATTTT. The rearrangement joins TRBV9 to TRBJ1-5; D gene uncertain. This CDR3 is built from 13 residues. CDR1 and CDR2 (germline): SGDLS, YYNGEE. The ends were cut back, 5 bases at V and 7 bases at J, with 13 bases in the middle.

This clonotype came up a few times. This chain uses TRBV5-8 with TRBJ2-2; no firm D call. The CDR3 spans 12 residues. Germline-derived CDR1 and CDR2 are SGHTS and YDEGEE. V lost 4 bases, J lost 4 bases, and 5 bases lay in between. The DNA for the CDR3 is TGTGCCAGCAGCCCTTTCACCGGGGAGCTGTTTTTT. Its protein product is CASSPFTGELFF.

This clonotype was counted many times. The V call is TRBV29-1, the J call TRBJ2-7; TRBD2 matches 9 bases. Trimming removed 3 bases from V and 3 bases from J; junction bases left unmatched: 6. There are 14 residues in the CDR3. The germline V gene has CDR1 SQVTM and CDR2 ANQGSEA. The CDR3 coding sequence is TGCAGCGTTGACGGGCTAGCGGGGTACTACGAGCAGTACTTC. This sequence encodes CSVDGLAGYYEQYF.

In its sample, this clonotype was seen many times. The chain couples TRBV27 to TRBJ1-2; D is uncertain. With 6 bases removed from V and 3 bases from J, the gap between germline ends came to 17 bases. Looked up from germline, CDR1 is MNHEY and CDR2 is SMNVEV (reference sequence). CDR3 length equals 15 residues. This CDR3 is CASSRWANTDYGYTF. The CDR3, as DNA: TGTGCCAGCAGCAGATGGGCGAATACTGACTATGGCTACACCTTC.

This clonotype was detected only a few times. The chain couples TRBV6-5 to TRBJ2-5; 7 bases map to TRBD2. The CDR3 sequence is 16 residues long. V was clipped by 2 bases and J by 2 bases; unmatched bases: 8. Germline CDR1 and CDR2: MNHEY and SVGAGI. CDR3 in DNA: TGTGCCAGCAGTTACACCTGGGGCGGGAGTCAAGAGACCCAGTACTTC. Encoded protein: CASSYTWGGSQETQYF.

V and J are TRBV20-1 and TRBJ2-7, with a weak D call TRBD1 (5 bases). Trimming pared 5 bases from V and 0 bases from J, leaving 14 bases between. This CDR3 region has 14 residues. The germline V gene encodes CDR1 DFQATT and CDR2 SNEGSKA (reference sequence). The CDR3 DNA reads as TGCAGTGCTCCCGAAGTTGGGGCCTCCTACGAGCAGTACTTC. It is translated as CSAPEVGASYEQYF.

This clonotype appeared many times. V usage is TRBV12-3 or TRBV12-4 and J usage is TRBJ2-1, with D tentatively TRBD1 (7 bases). The CDR3 length is 14 residues. The V end was cut by 7 bases, the J end by 7 bases, with 17 bases between. CDR3 nucleotides: TGTGCCAGCACCAAGACAGGGAGCGGGAATGAGCAGTTCTTC. Amino acids: CASTKTGSGNEQFF.

This clonotype came up a few times. V gene TRBV4-1 combines with J gene TRBJ1-4, with D tentatively TRBD1 (6 bases). V shed 8 bases and J shed 0 bases, with 25 bases lying between them. This CDR3 region has 19 residues. The germline V gene encodes CDR1 MGHRA and CDR2 YSYEKL. This chain's CDR3 is CASSPTATGIRTTNEKLFF. CDR3 DNA sequence: TGCGCCAGCTCCCCAACAGCCACAGGGATTCGGACAACTAATGAAAAACTGTTTTTT.

This clonotype has at least ten counts. The chain has TRBV11-2 and TRBJ2-5, with D possibly being TRBD2 (6 bases). This CDR3 has 15 amino acids. From germline, CDR1 is SGHAT and CDR2 FQNNGV. The V end was cut by 2 bases, the J end by 5 bases, with 15 bases between. The CDR3 DNA follows: TGTGCCAGCAGCTTACCCACTAGCCGGGCGGAGACCCAGTACTTC. It codes for CASSLPTSRAETQYF.

The chain links TRBV9 to TRBJ1-3; D not certain. CDR3 size: 12 residues. V was pared by 4 bases and J by 4 bases, with 6 bases between. The germline gives CDR1 SGDLS, CDR2 YYNGEE. The CDR3 region has the DNA TGTGCCAGCAGCCCCCGGGGAAACACCATATATTTT. This gives the protein CASSPRGNTIYF. Supplemented by reference TRBV9 and TRBJ1-3, the full variable domain reads DSGVTQTPKHLITATGQRVTLRCSPRSGDLSVYWYQQSLDQGLQFLIQYYNGEERAKGNILERFSAQQFPDLHSELNLSSLELGDSALYFCASSPRGNTIYFGEGSWLTVV.

This clonotype was observed a few times. The chain employs TRBV7-6 and TRBJ2-2, with 10 bases that match TRBD1. The CDR3 sequence is 16 residues long. CDR1 is SGHVS, CDR2 FNYEAQ, per germline. V lost 2 bases, J lost 3 bases, and 3 bases stayed unmatched. CDR3 residues: CASSLRTGGDTGELFF. In nucleotides, the CDR3 is TGTGCCAGCAGCTTAAGGACAGGGGGGGACACCGGGGAGCTGTTTTTT.

This clonotype was counted between two and nine times. The CDR3 is CASSLIAGGPKSEQFF. Here the CDR3 DNA reads TGTGCCAGCAGCCTGATAGCGGGGGGGCCGAAGAGTGAGCAGTTCTTC. This chain joins TRBV7-9 and TRBJ2-1; 11 nucleotides agree with TRBD2. The CDR3 loop spans 16 amino acids. The V and J ends lost 5 bases and 9 bases, in that order; junction bases with no gene match: 12. Germline CDR1 reads SEHNR; CDR2 reads FQNEAQ (reference sequence). Drawing the rest from reference TRBV7-9 and TRBJ2-1, the complete variable domain is DTGVSQNPRHKITKRGQNVTFRCDPISEHNRLYWYRQTLGQGPEFLTYFQNEAQLEKSRLLSDRFSAERPKGSFSTLEIQRTEQGDSAMYLCASSLIAGGPKSEQFFGPGTRLTVL.

This clonotype was counted many times. The rearrangement uses TRBV6-1 and TRBJ1-5; D is perhaps TRBD1 (5 bases). The CDR3 extends over 13 amino acids. The V end lost 7 bases, the J end lost 3 bases, and 10 bases lay between the germline ends. Germline CDR1 and CDR2: MNHNS and SASEGT. The CDR3, as DNA: TGTGCCAGCAAGGGGCTAATCAATCAGCCCCAGCATTTT. It is translated as CASKGLINQPQHF.